The rows below give T cell receptor beta chains drawn from one sample of a study of cytomegalovirus exposure and HLA in healthy donors. Generated by immunoSEQ multiplex PCR, the TCRdb table keeps only in-frame clones and is missing some. The sample carries roughly 150,000 clones, around four fifths recorded once. Sequenced sample: PBMCs. The source is a man aged 30-40 years in good health and CMV-seropositive. Each CDR3 is given with its conserved first and last residue. D genes are given only for firm matches. Rows give clone size only sometimes, using once, few, many, or a class for an expanded clone.

d_gene: TRBD2; abundance: NA; v_gene: TRBV9; j_gene: TRBJ2-1; CDR3aa: CASSVSGGVGEQFF; CDR3nt: TGTGCCAGCAGCGTGAGCGGGGGAGTGGGTGAGCAGTTCTTC
d_gene: NA; abundance: many; v_gene: TRBV7-3; j_gene: TRBJ2-3; CDR3aa: CASSQNSGDTQYF; CDR3nt: TGTGCCAGCAGCCAAAACAGTGGAGATACGCAGTATTTT
d_gene: TRBD2; abundance: NA; v_gene: TRBV5-1; j_gene: TRBJ2-7; CDR3aa: CASSLERGGGEQYF; CDR3nt: TGCGCCAGCAGCTTGGAGCGGGGGGGCGGCGAGCAGTACTTC
d_gene: TRBD2; abundance: NA; v_gene: TRBV4-1; j_gene: TRBJ2-2; CDR3aa: CASSQDTRGANTGELFF; CDR3nt: TGCGCCAGCAGCCAAGATACCCGGGGGGCGAACACCGGGGAGCTGTTTTTT
d_gene: NA; abundance: once; v_gene: TRBV30; j_gene: TRBJ1-2; CDR3aa: CAWCPGGPIGYTF; CDR3nt: TGTGCCTGGTGCCCCGGGGGGCCTATTGGCTACACCTTC
d_gene: NA; abundance: NA; v_gene: TRBV4-1; j_gene: TRBJ2-7; CDR3aa: CASSQRASFGEQYF; CDR3nt: TGCGCCAGCAGCCAGAGGGCTTCCTTTGGCGAGCAGTACTTC
d_gene: NA; abundance: NA; v_gene: TRBV29-1; j_gene: TRBJ1-2; CDR3aa: CSVELGGTNYGYTF; CDR3nt: TGCAGCGTTGAGCTTGGGGGGACCAACTATGGCTACACCTTC
d_gene: TRBD1; abundance: NA; v_gene: TRBV19; j_gene: TRBJ2-2; CDR3aa: CASSNDRGHVAGELFF; CDR3nt: TGTGCCAGTAGTAACGACAGGGGGCACGTAGCCGGGGAGCTGTTTTTT
d_gene: TRBD1; abundance: NA; v_gene: TRBV18; j_gene: TRBJ2-7; CDR3aa: CASSPRDSYEQYF; CDR3nt: TGTGCCAGCTCACCACGGGACAGTTACGAGCAGTACTTC
d_gene: NA; abundance: NA; v_gene: TRBV19; j_gene: TRBJ2-7; CDR3aa: CASSSGYEQYF; CDR3nt: TGTGCCAGTAGTTCGGGTTACGAGCAGTACTTC
d_gene: NA; abundance: NA; v_gene: TRBV2; j_gene: TRBJ2-7; CDR3aa: CASSEAEDISLHTYEQYF; CDR3nt: TGTGCCAGCAGTGAAGCCGAGGACATATCCCTGCATACCTACGAGCAGTACTTC
d_gene: NA; abundance: NA; v_gene: TRBV9; j_gene: TRBJ2-7; CDR3aa: CASSGGGGAIYEQYF; CDR3nt: TGTGCCAGCAGCGGGGGAGGTGGGGCGATTTACGAGCAGTACTTC
d_gene: NA; abundance: NA; v_gene: TRBV6-1; j_gene: TRBJ2-5; CDR3aa: CASSEGGLLQETQYF; CDR3nt: TGTGCCAGCAGTGAGGGAGGACTTCTTCAAGAGACCCAGTACTTC
d_gene: NA; abundance: NA; v_gene: TRBV7-2; j_gene: TRBJ2-2; CDR3aa: CASSLRGGRNTGELFF; CDR3nt: TGTGCCAGCAGCTTACGCGGCGGGCGAAACACCGGGGAGCTGTTTTTT
d_gene: NA; abundance: few; v_gene: TRBV4-2; j_gene: TRBJ1-2; CDR3aa: CASSQESWQGPSNYGYTF; CDR3nt: TGTGCCAGCAGCCAAGAGAGTTGGCAGGGGCCCTCTAACTATGGCTACACCTTC
d_gene: TRBD1; abundance: NA; v_gene: TRBV29-1; j_gene: TRBJ2-7; CDR3aa: CSVVDRGHHEQYF; CDR3nt: TGCAGCGTTGTGGACAGGGGGCACCACGAGCAGTACTTC
d_gene: TRBD2; abundance: NA; v_gene: TRBV7-7; j_gene: TRBJ2-3; CDR3aa: CASRPSGEPTDTQYF; CDR3nt: TGTGCTAGCAGGCCTAGCGGGGAGCCCACAGATACGCAGTATTTT
d_gene: NA; abundance: NA; v_gene: TRBV5-1; j_gene: TRBJ1-4; CDR3aa: CASSLNGGPWFF; CDR3nt: TGCGCCAGCAGCCTGAATGGGGGCCCTTGGTTTTTT
d_gene: TRBD1; abundance: once; v_gene: TRBV9; j_gene: TRBJ2-3; CDR3aa: CASSLSGQGTDTQYF; CDR3nt: TGTGCCAGCAGCCTCTCAGGACAGGGAACAGATACGCAGTATTTT
d_gene: TRBD1; abundance: once; v_gene: TRBV28; j_gene: TRBJ1-2; CDR3aa: CASAGTGRDYTF; CDR3nt: TGTGCCAGCGCCGGGACAGGCAGGGACTACACCTTC
d_gene: TRBD2; abundance: NA; v_gene: TRBV4-3; j_gene: TRBJ2-7; CDR3aa: CASSQDTGEGQHF; CDR3nt: TGCGCCAGCAGCCAAGATACGGGGGAGGGTCAACACTTC
d_gene: NA; abundance: NA; v_gene: TRBV14; j_gene: TRBJ1-1; CDR3aa: CASRDRRQANTEAFF; CDR3nt: TGTGCCAGCAGGGACCGGAGACAGGCGAACACTGAAGCTTTCTTT
d_gene: NA; abundance: NA; v_gene: TRBV27; j_gene: TRBJ2-1; CDR3aa: CASSLNSWRVNEQFF; CDR3nt: TGTGCCAGCAGTTTAAACTCTTGGCGGGTGAATGAGCAGTTCTTC
d_gene: NA; abundance: NA; v_gene: TRBV15; j_gene: TRBJ2-1; CDR3aa: CATSRDLGVEQFF; CDR3nt: TGTGCCACCAGCAGAGATCTCGGGGTTGAGCAGTTCTTC
d_gene: TRBD1; abundance: NA; v_gene: TRBV4-2; j_gene: TRBJ2-7; CDR3aa: CASSQERTGGPNEQYF; CDR3nt: TGTGCCAGCAGCCAAGAACGGACAGGGGGCCCGAACGAGCAGTACTTC
d_gene: TRBD1; abundance: NA; v_gene: TRBV14; j_gene: TRBJ2-3; CDR3aa: CASSQDPRNRGSDTQYF; CDR3nt: TGTGCCAGCAGCCAAGATCCAAGGAACAGGGGGTCAGATACGCAGTATTTT
d_gene: TRBD1; abundance: NA; v_gene: TRBV29-1; j_gene: TRBJ1-2; CDR3aa: CSVSRPGQGRDGYTF; CDR3nt: TGCAGCGTTTCCCGACCGGGACAGGGGAGGGATGGCTACACCTTC
d_gene: NA; abundance: NA; v_gene: TRBV7-2; j_gene: TRBJ2-5; CDR3aa: CASSPSHYTEGVETQYF; CDR3nt: TGTGCCAGCAGCCCCTCCCACTACACCGAAGGAGTGGAGACCCAGTACTTC
d_gene: NA; abundance: many; v_gene: TRBV7-9; j_gene: TRBJ1-6; CDR3aa: CASSLEQGNSPLHF; CDR3nt: TGTGCCAGCAGCTTAGAACAGGGAAATTCACCCCTCCACTTT
d_gene: TRBD2; abundance: NA; v_gene: TRBV7-8; j_gene: TRBJ2-1; CDR3aa: CASSLNGGGDYNEQFF; CDR3nt: TGTGCCAGCAGCTTAAATGGCGGGGGGGACTACAATGAGCAGTTCTTC
d_gene: NA; abundance: NA; v_gene: TRBV12-5; j_gene: TRBJ1-1; CDR3aa: CASGSGVSEAFF; CDR3nt: TGTGCTAGTGGTTCAGGGGTTTCTGAAGCTTTCTTT
d_gene: TRBD2; abundance: NA; v_gene: TRBV7-8; j_gene: TRBJ2-7; CDR3aa: CASSLTSGGTYEQYF; CDR3nt: TGTGCCAGCAGCCTAACTAGCGGGGGTACCTACGAGCAGTACTTC
d_gene: TRBD2; abundance: NA; v_gene: TRBV27; j_gene: TRBJ2-3; CDR3aa: CASSLSGLAGFTDTQYF; CDR3nt: TGTGCCAGCAGTTTATCGGGACTAGCGGGGTTCACAGATACGCAGTATTTT
d_gene: NA; abundance: NA; v_gene: TRBV5-1; j_gene: TRBJ1-3; CDR3aa: CASSLASPGRPGNTIYF; CDR3nt: TGCGCCAGCAGCTTGGCATCCCCAGGGCGGCCTGGAAACACCATATATTTT
d_gene: NA; abundance: NA; v_gene: TRBV7-6; j_gene: TRBJ1-2; CDR3aa: CASRFIRAGFYGYTF; CDR3nt: TGTGCCAGCAGGTTCATTAGGGCGGGGTTCTATGGCTACACCTTC
d_gene: TRBD2; abundance: NA; v_gene: TRBV25-1; j_gene: TRBJ2-5; CDR3aa: CASSEFGGEGEETQYF; CDR3nt: TGTGCCAGCAGTGAATTCGGGGGGGAGGGGGAAGAGACCCAGTACTTC
d_gene: NA; abundance: NA; v_gene: TRBV5-1; j_gene: TRBJ1-4; CDR3aa: CASRQGSNEKLFF; CDR3nt: TGCGCCAGCAGACAGGGTTCTAATGAAAAACTGTTTTTT
d_gene: TRBD1; abundance: once; v_gene: TRBV7-3; j_gene: TRBJ2-7; CDR3aa: CASSPGQGQDEQYF; CDR3nt: TGTGCCAGCAGCCCAGGACAGGGGCAGGACGAGCAGTACTTC
d_gene: NA; abundance: NA; v_gene: TRBV7-9; j_gene: TRBJ1-2; CDR3aa: CASSSGVAGAYGYTF; CDR3nt: TGTGCCAGCAGCTCCGGCGTGGCAGGGGCCTATGGCTACACCTTC
d_gene: TRBD2; abundance: NA; v_gene: TRBV7-8; j_gene: TRBJ2-7; CDR3aa: CASSSSSGGPGEQYF; CDR3nt: TGTGCCAGCAGCTCAAGTAGCGGGGGGCCGGGCGAGCAGTACTTC
d_gene: TRBD1; abundance: NA; v_gene: TRBV15; j_gene: TRBJ2-2; CDR3aa: CATSRDWTGTGELFF; CDR3nt: TGTGCCACCAGCAGAGATTGGACAGGGACCGGGGAGCTGTTTTTT
d_gene: TRBD2; abundance: once; v_gene: TRBV27; j_gene: TRBJ2-5; CDR3aa: CASSRVAGALKETQYF; CDR3nt: TGTGCCAGCAGTCGAGTAGCGGGGGCGTTAAAAGAGACCCAGTACTTC
d_gene: TRBD1; abundance: NA; v_gene: TRBV4-1; j_gene: TRBJ1-6; CDR3aa: CASSHRQGNSPLHF; CDR3nt: TGCGCCAGCAGCCATCGACAGGGGAATTCACCCCTCCACTTT
d_gene: TRBD1; abundance: once; v_gene: TRBV4-1; j_gene: TRBJ1-1; CDR3aa: CASSQTGTGRNTEAFF; CDR3nt: TGCGCCAGCAGCCAAACCGGGACAGGGAGGAACACTGAAGCTTTCTTT
d_gene: NA; abundance: NA; v_gene: TRBV5-4; j_gene: TRBJ2-7; CDR3aa: CASSSTLDSYEQYF; CDR3nt: TGTGCCAGCAGCTCGACTCTAGACTCCTACGAGCAGTACTTC
d_gene: TRBD1; abundance: NA; v_gene: TRBV5-6; j_gene: TRBJ1-3; CDR3aa: CASSSRGPGNTIYF; CDR3nt: TGTGCCAGCAGCTCCAGGGGGCCCGGAAACACCATATATTTT